This entry features one T cell receptor beta chain sequence. The length of the CDR3 is 13 residues. Germline V gene lookup returns CDR1 KGHDR and CDR2 SFDVKD. The V gene lost 5 bases and the J gene lost 11 bases, with 15 bases spanning the gap. TCRdb re-analysed the 5' RACE reads in MiXCR, keeping a single row per CDR3 protein. The data contain fewer than 350,000 distinct CDR3 sequences, 8% to 9% of them seen just once; the ten biggest clones take up approximately 2%. The sample comes from a study of identical twins. The data were also submitted as part of a second study, on yellow fever vaccine responses in identical twins.

The source is a woman under 30 in good health. J is TRBJ2-1 and V is TRBV24-1, with no clear D. Sequences were obtained from memory (CD45RO+) T cells sorted from blood. The CDR3 is CATSGITWGKQFF. The CDR3 bases are TGTGCCACCAGTGGGATAACATGGGGTAAGCAGTTCTTC.